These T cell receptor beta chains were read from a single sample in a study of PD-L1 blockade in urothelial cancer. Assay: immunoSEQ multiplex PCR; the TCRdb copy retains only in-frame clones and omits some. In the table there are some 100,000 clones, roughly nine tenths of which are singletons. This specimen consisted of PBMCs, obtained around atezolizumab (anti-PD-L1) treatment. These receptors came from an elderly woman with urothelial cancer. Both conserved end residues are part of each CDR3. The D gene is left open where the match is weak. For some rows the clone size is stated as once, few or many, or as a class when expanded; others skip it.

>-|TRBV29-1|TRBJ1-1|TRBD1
CSVVGQGARNTEAFF
TGCAGCGTAGTGGGACAGGGGGCAAGGAACACTGAAGCTTTCTTT
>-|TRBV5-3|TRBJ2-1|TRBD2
CARSGSSYNEQFF
TGTGCCAGGAGCGGGAGCTCCTACAATGAGCAGTTCTTC
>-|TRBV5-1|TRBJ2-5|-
CASSFPPQETQYF
TGCGCCAGCAGCTTCCCTCCGCAAGAGACCCAGTACTTC
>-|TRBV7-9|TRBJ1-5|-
CASSPGAGNQPQHF
TGTGCCAGCAGCCCAGGGGCAGGCAATCAGCCCCAGCATTTT
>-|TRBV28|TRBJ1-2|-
CASSSGAYGYTF
TGTGCCAGCAGCAGCGGGGCTTATGGCTACACCTTC
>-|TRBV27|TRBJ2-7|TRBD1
CASSLGDRGHEQYF
TGTGCCAGCAGTTTGGGGGACAGGGGCCACGAGCAGTACTTC
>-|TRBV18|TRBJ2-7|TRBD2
CASKQTSGNYEQYF
TGTGCCAGCAAACAGACTAGCGGGAACTACGAGCAGTACTTC
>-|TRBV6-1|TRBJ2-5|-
CASSARGGETQYF
TGTGCCAGCAGTGCCAGGGGTGGAGAGACCCAGTACTTC
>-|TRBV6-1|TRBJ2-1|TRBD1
CASSLSGQGQDEQFF
TGTGCCAGCAGTCTCTCGGGACAGGGGCAGGATGAGCAGTTCTTC
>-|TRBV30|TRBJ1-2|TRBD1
CAWTDRGLPYGYTF
TGTGCCTGGACGGACAGGGGTCTTCCCTATGGCTACACCTTC
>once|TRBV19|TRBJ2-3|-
CASSIWLGGHTDTQYF
TGTGCCAGTAGTATTTGGCTTGGCGGACACACAGATACGCAGTATTTT
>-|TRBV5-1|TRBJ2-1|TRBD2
CASSLSSSGRAGNEQFF
TGCGCCAGCAGCTTGAGTAGCAGCGGGAGGGCAGGAAATGAGCAGTTCTTC
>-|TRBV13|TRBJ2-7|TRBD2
CASSLVSTGLAGSYEQYF
TGTGCCAGCAGCTTAGTTAGTACAGGACTAGCGGGAAGCTACGAGCAGTACTTC
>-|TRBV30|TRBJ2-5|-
CAWSYPAPRMAETQYF
TGTGCCTGGAGTTACCCCGCCCCTAGGATGGCAGAGACCCAGTACTTC
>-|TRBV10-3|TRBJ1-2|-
CAISEGPLYGYTF
TGTGCCATCAGTGAGGGGCCGCTCTATGGCTACACCTTC
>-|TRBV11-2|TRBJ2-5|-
CASSWAPQETQYF
TGTGCCAGCAGCTGGGCGCCCCAAGAGACCCAGTACTTC
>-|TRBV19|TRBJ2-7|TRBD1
CASSILGTEGEQYF
TGTGCCAGTAGTATCTTAGGGACAGAAGGCGAGCAGTACTTC
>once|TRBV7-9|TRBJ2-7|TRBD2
CASSLEASGGVSTYEQYF
TGTGCCAGCAGCTTAGAGGCTAGCGGGGGAGTTTCTACCTACGAGCAGTACTTC
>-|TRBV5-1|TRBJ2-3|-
CASSSYGDSTDTQYF
TGCGCCAGCAGCAGCTACGGAGACAGCACAGATACGCAGTATTTT
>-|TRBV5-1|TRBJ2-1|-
CASYREDSYNEQFF
TGCGCCAGTTACCGCGAGGATTCCTACAATGAGCAGTTCTTC
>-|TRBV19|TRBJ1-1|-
CASSTSSGQTQAFF
TGTGCCAGTAGTACTTCTTCCGGACAGACCCAGGCTTTCTTT
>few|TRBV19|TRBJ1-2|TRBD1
CASRRGPVNYGYTF
TGTGCCAGTAGGAGGGGGCCCGTTAACTATGGCTACACCTTC
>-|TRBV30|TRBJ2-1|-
CAWSTWGRGFF
TGTGCCTGGAGTACATGGGGCAGGGGTTTCTTC
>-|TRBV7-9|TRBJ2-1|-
CASSYGSGMEQFF
TGTGCCAGCAGCTACGGATCCGGGATGGAGCAGTTCTTC
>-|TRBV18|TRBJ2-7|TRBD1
CASSNRQGAHEQYF
TGTGCCAGCTCAAATAGACAGGGGGCTCACGAGCAGTACTTC
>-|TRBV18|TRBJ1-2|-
CASSPVRGDYGYTF
TGTGCCAGCTCACCAGTACGGGGGGACTATGGCTACACCTTC
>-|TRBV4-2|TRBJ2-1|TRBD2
CASSQGLAGPNEQFF
TGTGCCAGCAGCCAAGGACTAGCGGGACCCAATGAGCAGTTCTTC
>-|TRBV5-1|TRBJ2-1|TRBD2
CASSLGWGLAGEGEQFF
TGCGCCAGCAGCTTGGGATGGGGACTAGCGGGAGAAGGTGAGCAGTTCTTC
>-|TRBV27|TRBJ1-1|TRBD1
CASSYSGTGGTEAFF
TGTGCCAGCAGTTACTCAGGGACAGGGGGGACTGAAGCTTTCTTT
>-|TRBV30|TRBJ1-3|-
CAWRAVSPVRNTIYF
TGTGCCTGGAGGGCGGTCAGTCCAGTACGAAACACCATATATTTT
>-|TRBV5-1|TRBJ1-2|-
CASSWEGLTSGYTF
TGCGCCAGCAGCTGGGAGGGGCTGACAAGTGGCTACACCTTC
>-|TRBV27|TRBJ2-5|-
CASSSSPGVFRQETQYF
TGTGCCAGCAGTTCCTCCCCAGGGGTATTTCGCCAAGAGACCCAGTACTTC
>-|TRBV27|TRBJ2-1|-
CASSRETNEQFF
TGTGCCAGCAGTAGGGAGACAAATGAGCAGTTCTTC
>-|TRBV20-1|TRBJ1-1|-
CSAPLGGKAFF
TGCAGTGCCCCACTGGGGGGGAAAGCTTTCTTT
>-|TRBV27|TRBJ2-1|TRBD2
CASRTSGRNEQFF
TGTGCCAGCAGGACTAGCGGGAGGAATGAGCAGTTCTTC
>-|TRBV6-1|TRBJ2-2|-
CASSPPSWNTGELFF
TGTGCCAGCAGCCCACCGAGTTGGAACACCGGGGAGCTGTTTTTT
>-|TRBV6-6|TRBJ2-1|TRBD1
CASSADRGYNEQFF
TGTGCCAGCAGCGCTGACAGGGGTTACAATGAGCAGTTCTTC
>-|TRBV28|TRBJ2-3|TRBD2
CASSSSGGGGDTQYF
TGTGCCAGCAGTTCCTCGGGCGGGGGGGGAGATACGCAGTATTTT
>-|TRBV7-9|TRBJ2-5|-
CASSLALQGYETQYF
TGTGCCAGCAGCTTAGCACTACAGGGTTATGAGACCCAGTACTTC
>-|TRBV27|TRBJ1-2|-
CATHGDYGYTF
TGTGCCACCCACGGAGACTATGGCTACACCTTC
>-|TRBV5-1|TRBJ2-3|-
CASSWGRGQPIADTQYF
TGCGCCAGCAGCTGGGGGAGGGGACAACCTATCGCAGATACGCAGTATTTT
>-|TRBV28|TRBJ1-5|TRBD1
CASTGQGGGNQPQHF
TGTGCCAGCACAGGACAGGGGGGAGGCAATCAGCCCCAGCATTTT
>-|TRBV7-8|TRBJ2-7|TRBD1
CASSSTGGGYEQYF
TGTGCCAGCAGCTCGACAGGGGGGGGCTACGAGCAGTACTTC
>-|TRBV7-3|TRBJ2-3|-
CASSFSPSSTDTQYF
TGTGCCAGCAGCTTCTCACCTAGTAGCACAGATACGCAGTATTTT
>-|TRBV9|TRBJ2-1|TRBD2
CASSALSSGSSYNEQFF
TGTGCCAGCAGCGCTCTATCTAGCGGGAGCTCCTACAATGAGCAGTTCTTC
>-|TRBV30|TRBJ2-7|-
CARSHQNKYEQYF
TGTGCAAGAAGTCACCAAAACAAATACGAGCAGTACTTC
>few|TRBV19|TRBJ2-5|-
CASSPGKETQYF
TGTGCCAGTAGTCCAGGGAAAGAGACCCAGTACTTC
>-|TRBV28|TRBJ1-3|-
CASSLGSAGNTIYF
TGTGCCAGCAGTTTGGGGAGTGCTGGAAACACCATATATTTT
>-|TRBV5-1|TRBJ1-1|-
CASSLGQKNTEAFF
TGCGCCAGCAGCTTGGGACAGAAGAACACTGAAGCTTTCTTT
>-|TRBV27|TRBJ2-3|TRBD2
CASSLGGRTDTQYF
TGTGCCAGCAGTTTAGGCGGGAGAACAGATACGCAGTATTTT
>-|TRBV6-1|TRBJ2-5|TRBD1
CASSEGTGGLETQYF
TGTGCCAGCAGTGAAGGGACAGGGGGCTTAGAGACCCAGTACTTC
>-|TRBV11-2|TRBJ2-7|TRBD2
CASSLAASGSTYEQYF
TGTGCCAGCAGCTTAGCGGCTAGCGGGTCAACCTACGAGCAGTACTTC
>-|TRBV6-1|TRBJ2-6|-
CASSESGANVLTF
TGTGCCAGCAGTGAGTCAGGGGCCAACGTCCTGACTTTC
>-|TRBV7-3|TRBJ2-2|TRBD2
CASSGTSDGGELFF
TGTGCCAGCAGCGGGACTAGCGATGGCGGGGAGCTGTTTTTT
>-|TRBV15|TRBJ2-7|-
CATSREGGSYEQYF
TGTGCCACCAGCAGAGAAGGCGGGTCCTACGAGCAGTACTTC
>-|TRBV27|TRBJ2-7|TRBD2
CASSLGTSSDEQYF
TGTGCCAGCAGTTTAGGGACTAGCAGCGACGAGCAGTACTTC